This TCR beta chain appears in the sequencing data of a study of PD-L1 blockade in urothelial cancer (dated by TCRdb to 2015 to 2018). A note on the overall study: Therapy was started in about 2014 for all patients, and atezolizumab 1,200 mg was administered intravenously every 3 weeks. An ECOG performance status of 0 or 1 was recorded for the patients, and 0 to 3 prior chemotherapy regimens had been received by the patients. Blood samples were analyzed at two time points: 3 weeks after treatment start (second dose) and 6 weeks after treatment start. Progression-free survival longer than 6 months counted as durable clinical benefit, and TCR features were additionally tested against both progression-free and overall survival. About 90% of the roughly 29 patients were males with bladder-origin urothelial cancer, and 18 of 29 reported a prior smoking history. The study was an exploratory multi-omic analysis of somatic, immune and clinical correlates of response to PD-L1 blockade with atezolizumab in urothelial cancer. Durable clinical benefit was achieved by nine patients and was not achieved by 20 patients. A median of about 140,000 T cells and around 81,000 unique TCRs was obtained from blood samples, and a median clonality of 0.080 was observed. Pretreatment tumor samples, along with matched peripheral blood collected serially before and after atezolizumab treatment, underwent TCR sequencing. Just over 28 patients had pretreatment blood TCR-seq, roughly 24 had at least one posttreatment blood collection, and roughly 24 had tumor TCR-seq. In the same patients, pretreatment tumors underwent whole exome sequencing and RNA sequencing in addition to TCR sequencing.

The CDR3 covers 15 residues, taking in both the cysteine and the phenylalanine. CDR3 DNA is the only sequence kept; it has 45 bases, read in frame from the first base. Sequences SEHNR (CDR1) and FQNEAQ (CDR2) are obtained from the germline V gene (reference sequence). Trimming takes 1 base from V and 7 bases from J, and the germline ends sit 11 bases apart. Overall results and qualifications from the work: Because the sample size was small (n ≈ 30) and many exploratory analyses were performed, the results are intended to be hypothesis-generating. Greater expansion of tumor-associated TCR clones in peripheral blood 3 weeks after the start of treatment was observed in patients with durable benefit (n of about 24, p = 0.022). A pretreatment peripheral blood TCR clonality below the median was linked to improved progression-free and overall survival.

Notes on this clone: There is no known antigen for this receptor. No qualities accompany the bases; no much larger clone lies one base away.

The sample's time point label, decoded: pretreatment peripheral blood. A total of about 31 patients with locally advanced or metastatic urothelial carcinoma, treated at Memorial Sloan Kettering on a trial protocol, made up the cohort. Peripheral blood mononuclear cells were collected pretreatment and during treatment, with between 1 and 8 total time points obtained per patient. The Qiagen DNeasy Blood extraction kit was used to purify genomic DNA from total PBMCs and tumor samples. PBMCs were collected pretreatment and during treatment and were isolated and stored as previously described. Each PCR received spiked-in synthetic TCR analog templates so that absolute template abundance could be estimated from read counts. The immunoSEQ assay used bias-controlled V and J gene primers to amplify TCRbeta CDR3 regions from genomic DNA. Sequencing of rearranged TCRbeta segments was performed at approximately 20X coverage. The paper's data handling went like this. Sequencing errors were corrected by clustering, and CDR3s were annotated against IMGT so that V, D and J genes could be assigned. Downstream analyses used only productive TCRbeta rearrangements, leaving out any out-of-frame or stop-codon sequences. Clonality was computed as one minus Shannon entropy normalized by the log of the number of unique productive sequences. Fisher's exact test with Benjamini-Hochberg correction, using a cutoff of adjusted p below 0.01, was how clones that differed between time points or between blood and tumor were identified. The table comes from immuneACCESS by way of TCRdb, which keeps in-frame sequences with V and J called. Part of the clones is missing from these tables; in studies checked, under half for an unresolved V gene and the rest for unknown reasons. V, J and clone size derive from that table, while D and trimming were established from the DNA sequence. In this sample the table shows about 55,000 clones, around 72% of which occur a single time. The ten top clones hold over 4% of the sample.

Here the sequenced sample was PBMCs, taken around atezolizumab (anti-PD-L1) treatment. The chain is made from TRBV7-9 and TRBJ1-6; matching of 6 bases hints at TRBD1 as the D gene. This clonotype was sampled from a man aged 65 to 79 with urothelial cancer. The CDR3 protein sequence reads: CASSLVGQGNSPLHF. The bases are TGTGCCAGCAGCTTAGTTGGCCAGGGGAATTCACCCCTCCACTTT.